This entry lists 28 T cell receptor beta chains sequenced from one sample in a study of T cell repertoires in cytomegalovirus infection. TCRdb ran MiXCR on the reads and lists one entry per CDR3 protein. Among about 200,000 distinct CDR3 sequences listed, 9.5% were seen once. The sequenced sample consisted of PBMCs. The receptors come from a human donor in good health (CMV status not recorded). Some clones in this sample may be carry-over from other donors' samples.

This clonotype was seen at least ten times. This chain uses TRBV7-8 with TRBJ2-7, with 8 bases fitting TRBD1. The germline gives CDR1 SGHVS, CDR2 FQNEAQ. After removal of 1 base from V and 1 base from J, the junction contained 9 bases not matched to a gene. There are 17 residues in the CDR3. CDR3 region: CASSLVPDRVVSYEQYF. The CDR3 DNA reads TGTGCCAGCAGCTTAGTCCCGGACAGGGTTGTATCCTACGAGCAGTACTTC.

This chain links TRBV2 with TRBJ1-2; a weak D match, TRBD1 (6 bases). V dropped 8 bases and J dropped 5 bases, with 15 bases sitting between them. CDR1 is SNHLY and CDR2 is FYNNEI in the germline V gene. This CDR3 comprises 13 residues. The CDR3 coding sequence is TGTGCCAGCCGGGATAGGACAGTGTATGGCTACACCTTC. The encoded protein is CASRDRTVYGYTF.

This clonotype was seen many times. This sequence joins TRBV7-8 and TRBJ2-1, with D maybe TRBD2 (5 bases). Trimming stripped 4 bases from V and 5 bases from J, with 18 bases between. The CDR3 extends over 16 amino acids. The germline CDR1 and CDR2 sequences are SGHVS and FQNEAQ. CDR3 sequence (DNA): TGTGCCAGCAGCTCCCAGAAACTAGGACGGAACAATGAGCAGTTCTTC. Residues: CASSSQKLGRNNEQFF. The full variable domain, in which reference TRBV7-8 and TRBJ2-1 provide the parts outside the CDR3, is GAGVSQSPRYKVAKRGQDVALRCDPISGHVSLFWYQQALGQGPEFLTYFQNEAQLDKSGLPSDRFFAERPEGSVSTLKIQRTQQEDSAVYLCASSSQKLGRNNEQFFGPGTRLTVL.

This clonotype was seen many times. V is TRBV11-2 and J is TRBJ2-5, with 7 nucleotides matching TRBD2. The CDR3 extends over 14 amino acids. Trimming at V came to 5 bases and at J to 2 bases, leaving 5 bases not matched to a gene. Per the germline V gene, CDR1 is SGHAT and CDR2 is FQNNGV. The CDR3 reads CASSRDYLQETQYF. The CDR3 coding sequence is TGTGCCAGCAGCCGGGACTACCTACAAGAGACCCAGTACTTC. The full variable domain, its missing parts supplied by reference TRBV11-2 and TRBJ2-5, is EAGVAQSPRYKIIEKRQSVAFWCNPISGHATLYWYQQILGQGPKLLIQFQNNGVVDDSQLPKDRFSAERLKGVDSTLKIQPAKLEDSAVYLCASSRDYLQETQYFGPGTRLLVL.

There are a few counts of this clonotype. The V gene is TRBV28, the J gene TRBJ2-7; the D gene is possibly TRBD2 (5 bases). V shed 7 bases and J shed 5 bases, with 15 bases lying between them. The CDR3 consists of 13 residues. Germline loops: CDR1 MDHEN, CDR2 SYDVKM. The CDR3 sequence: CASTKIPGNEQYF. Here the CDR3 DNA reads TGTGCCAGCACCAAAATCCCGGGGAACGAGCAGTACTTC.

The table lists this clonotype with many counts. V and J are TRBV12-3 or TRBV12-4 and TRBJ2-1; D perhaps matches TRBD1 (5 bases). V gave up 5 bases and J gave up 12 bases, with 11 bases separating them. The CDR3 covers 11 residues. The CDR3 DNA is TGTGCCAGCAGTCTGGGGCTAGGGCAGTTCTTC. Translated, it gives CASSLGLGQFF.

The genes are TRBV20-1 and TRBJ1-5, with a tentative D call TRBD1 (5 bases). From germline, CDR1 is DFQATT and CDR2 SNEGSKA (reference sequence). The V end was cut by 2 bases, the J end by 4 bases, with 9 bases between. The CDR3 contains 13 residues. In DNA form, the CDR3 reads TGCAGTGCTAGATGGGGGGAGAATCAGCCCCAGCATTTT. Encoded protein: CSARWGENQPQHF.

This clonotype was picked up many times. The V and J genes are TRBV7-2 and TRBJ1-2, with a possible D match to TRBD1 (6 bases). The CDR3 totals 16 residues. Trimming took 2 bases from V and 6 from J, leaving 19 bases between them. Germline V gene data show CDR1 as SGHTA and CDR2 as FQGNSA. CDR3 in amino acids: CASSLRRTVNLNGYTF. CDR3 DNA sequence: TGTGCCAGCAGCTTACGCAGGACAGTTAACCTTAATGGCTACACCTTC.

This clonotype was observed at least ten times. Here the CDR3 reads CASSDAPDHSLHF. The DNA for the CDR3 is TGTGCCAGCAGCGACGCTCCTGATCATAGCCTCCACTTT. The chain joins TRBV12-3 or TRBV12-4 to TRBJ1-6; D unresolved. CDR3 length equals 13 residues. Trimming took 6 bases from V and 15 from J, leaving 18 bases between them.

The chain employs TRBV7-4 and TRBJ1-4, with TRBD1 as a possible D gene (6 bases). Germline V gene lookup returns CDR1 SGHVT and CDR2 SQSDAQ. V lost 1 base and J lost 8, with 14 bases in between. CDR3 length: 15 residues. The CDR3 region is CASSLDPRGGEKLFF. CDR3 nucleotide sequence: TGTGCCAGCAGCTTAGACCCCCGAGGGGGGGAAAAACTGTTTTTT.

This clonotype occurred many times. The chain is built from TRBV7-2 and TRBJ2-6, with no clear D. Germline loops: CDR1 SGHTA, CDR2 FQGNSA. The V and J ends lost 2 bases and 0 bases respectively, with 5 bases between them. The CDR3 covers 15 residues. Here the CDR3 reads CASSLQPSGANVLTF. The CDR3 DNA sequence: TGTGCCAGCAGCTTACAACCCTCTGGGGCCAACGTCCTGACTTTC.

This clonotype was observed a handful of times. The rearrangement uses TRBV29-1 and TRBJ1-2; the match to TRBD1 covers 7 bases. Germline V CDR1 and CDR2: SQVTM, ANQGSEA. V was clipped by 6 bases and J by 3 bases; unmatched bases: 10. The CDR3 is 14 amino acids. The CDR3 loop is CSVGGGTDDYGYTF. CDR3 sequence (DNA): TGCAGCGTAGGGGGGGGGACAGATGACTATGGCTACACCTTC.

This clonotype was observed at least ten times. This chain uses TRBV19 with TRBJ2-1; possibly TRBD1 or TRBD2 for D (5 bases each). This CDR3 is 11 amino acids long. CDR1 is LNHDA and CDR2 is SQIVND in the germline V gene (reference sequence). V was cut by 6 bases and J by 9 bases, with 9 bases left in between. CDR3 sequence (DNA): TGTGCCAGTAGACGGGGCGGTGAGCAGTTCTTC. Protein product: CASRRGGEQFF. The variable domain in full, completed from reference TRBV19 and TRBJ2-1, reads DGGITQSPKYLFRKEGQNVTLSCEQNLNHDAMYWYRQDPGQGLRLIYYSQIVNDFQKGDIAEGYSVSREKKESFPLTVTSAQKNPTAFYLCASRRGGEQFFGPGTRLTVL.

This clonotype was detected many times. The V and J genes are TRBV7-2 and TRBJ2-7; D is uncertain. This CDR3 is 14 amino acids long. Trimming shortened V by 2 bases and J by 3 bases, and 11 bases separated the two germline ends. The germline V gene has CDR1 SGHTA and CDR2 FQGNSA. The CDR3 DNA reads TGTGCCAGCAGCTTAAATGGGGTTGGCTACGAGCAGTACTTC. Amino acid sequence: CASSLNGVGYEQYF.

This clonotype came up a few times. V and J are TRBV28 and TRBJ2-1; tentatively, D is TRBD1 (6 bases). Germline V gives CDR1 MDHEN, CDR2 SYDVKM. V was clipped by 5 bases and J by 7 bases, with 27 bases between them. The CDR3 spans 18 residues. CDR3 protein: CASSPQLWTVRRGNEQFF. The CDR3 coding sequence is TGTGCCAGCAGTCCCCAACTATGGACAGTACGGCGCGGTAATGAGCAGTTCTTC.

Many counts were recorded for this clonotype. The V call is TRBV29-1, the J call TRBJ1-2; possibly TRBD1 for D (5 bases). Germline-derived CDR1 and CDR2 are SQVTM and ANQGSEA. Between the trimmed V and J ends, which lost 1 base and 7 bases, there was a span of 10 bases. CDR3 length: 12 amino acids. The CDR3 sequence is CSVEVGRAGYTF. The CDR3 bases are TGCAGCGTTGAAGTCGGCAGGGCTGGCTACACCTTC. Full variable domain (remainder filled in from reference TRBV29-1 and TRBJ1-2): SAVISQKPSRDICQRGTSLTIQCQVDSQVTMMFWYRQQPGQSLTLIATANQGSEATYESGFVIDKFPISRPNLTFSTLTVSNMSPEDSSIYLCSVEVGRAGYTFGSGTRLTVV.

This clonotype has ten or more counts. The genes are TRBV23-1 and TRBJ2-2, with 11 bases matching TRBD2. Being an ORF, TRBV23-1 has a function that is uncertain. The length of the CDR3 is 18 residues. After removal of 8 bases from V and 7 bases from J, the junction contained 18 bases not matched to a gene. The CDR3 bases are TGCGCCAGCTTCCAGTGGGGGGGACTAGCGGAAACGGGCGGGGAGCTGTTTTTT. Amino acid sequence: CASFQWGGLAETGGELFF.

This clonotype has ten or more counts. The CDR3 nucleotides read TGTGCCAGCAGCCTCCGGGCCTCTGGAAACACCATATATTTT. It is translated as CASSLRASGNTIYF. The chain joins TRBV28 to TRBJ1-3; no clear D. Germline V gives CDR1 MDHEN, CDR2 SYDVKM. V lost 6 bases and J 0 bases, leaving 9 bases between the germline ends. The CDR3 runs to 14 residues.

This clonotype was picked up many times. The chain uses TRBV4-3 and TRBJ1-1; D gene unclear. V was trimmed by 3 bases and J by 1 base, leaving 12 bases between them. CDR1 and CDR2 from the germline V gene are LGHNA and YSLEER. The CDR3 runs to 15 residues. Here the CDR3 reads CASSHASGRNTEAFF. In DNA form, the CDR3 reads TGCGCCAGCAGCCACGCAAGTGGAAGGAACACTGAAGCTTTCTTT.

The chain employs TRBV5-1 and TRBJ2-1; 9 bases fit TRBD2. V lost 1 base, J lost 2 bases, and 10 bases stayed unmatched. This CDR3 has 18 amino acids. Germline V lookup: CDR1 SGHRS, CDR2 YFSETQ. The CDR3 sequence is CASSLREPSGNTYNEQFF. The CDR3 bases are TGCGCCAGCAGCTTGAGGGAGCCTAGCGGGAACACCTACAATGAGCAGTTCTTC.

This clonotype was observed many times. This sequence joins TRBV7-8 and TRBJ2-1, with 7 bases matching TRBD2. The V gene's germline CDR1 is SGHVS and CDR2 FQNEAQ. This CDR3 has 15 amino acids. Trimming at V came to 4 bases and at J to 3 bases, leaving 6 bases not matched to a gene. CDR3 loop: CASSSLGTNYNEQFF. The CDR3 DNA reads as TGTGCCAGCAGCTCGCTCGGGACTAACTACAATGAGCAGTTCTTC.

This clonotype was recorded many times. The chain combines TRBV7-2 with TRBJ1-1; 10 bases map to TRBD1. J lost 10 bases, V lost 5 bases, and 13 bases had no gene match. The CDR3 has 15 residues. From germline, CDR1 is SGHTA and CDR2 FQGNSA. CDR3 amino acids: CASSALGTGAFGAFF. The CDR3 coding sequence is TGTGCCAGCAGCGCACTCGGGACAGGGGCTTTTGGAGCTTTCTTT.

This clonotype was found many times. The chain couples TRBV7-2 to TRBJ2-6; tentatively, D is TRBD1 or TRBD2 (6 bases each). Germline V gene lookup returns CDR1 SGHTA and CDR2 FQGNSA. V was trimmed by 5 bases and J by 2 bases, leaving 13 bases between them. The CDR3 is 16 residues long. This chain's CDR3 is CASSKGGYAGANVLTF. CDR3 DNA sequence: TGTGCCAGCAGCAAAGGGGGGTACGCTGGGGCCAACGTCCTGACTTTC.

This clonotype was counted ten times or more. The chain is built from TRBV12-3 or TRBV12-4 and TRBJ1-5; D call uncertain. The CDR3 contains 13 residues. V was shortened by 4 bases and J by 8 bases, with 12 bases between the two germline ends. The CDR3 spells CASSSRGREPQHF. The CDR3 nucleotides read TGTGCCAGCAGTTCTCGAGGACGGGAGCCCCAGCATTTT.

This clonotype was recorded at least ten times. The chain is built from TRBV6-2 or TRBV6-3 and TRBJ2-7, with TRBD2 as a possible D gene (6 bases). The CDR3 covers 15 residues. Germline assignment: CDR1 MNHEY and CDR2 SVGEGT. The V and J ends lost 4 bases and 2 bases respectively, with 15 bases between them. The CDR3 bases are TGTGCCAGCAGTTTCCCGATAGCGGCAACCTACGAGCAGTACTTC. It specifies CASSFPIAATYEQYF.

Ten or more counts support this clonotype. The CDR3 DNA is TGTGCCAGCAGCTTAGGAGTGGGGGGCCAAGAGACCCAGTACTTC. Translating it yields CASSLGVGGQETQYF. The chain combines TRBV11-3 with TRBJ2-5, with D possibly being TRBD2 (6 bases). CDR1 is SGHNT and CDR2 is YENEEA in the germline V gene. Trimming shortened V by 1 base and J by 1 base, and 10 bases separated the two germline ends. This CDR3 contains 15 residues.

As regards this clonotype: A read error may explain this, as a much larger clone is one base away. The CDR3 spells CANSLADDTQETQYF. The DNA of the CDR3 is TGTGCCAACAGTTTGGCCGATGACACCCAAGAGACCCAGTACTTC. V and J are TRBV28 and TRBJ2-5, with D uncertain. Germline values: CDR1 MDHEN, CDR2 SYDVKM. The CDR3 is made up of 15 amino acids. The full variable domain, in which reference TRBV28 and TRBJ2-5 provide the parts outside the CDR3, is DVKVTQSSRYLVKRTGEKVFLECVQDMDHENMFWYRQDPGLGLRLIYFSYDVKMKEKGDIPEGYSVSREKKERFSLILESASTNQTSMYLCANSLADDTQETQYFGPGTRLLVL.

As to this clonotype: This clone may be a read error of a much larger clone one base away. The rearrangement links TRBV7-2 to TRBJ1-1, with 11 bases that match TRBD1. From germline, CDR1 is SGHTA and CDR2 FQGNSA. The CDR3 consists of 13 residues. With 1 base clipped from V and 8 bases from J, the junction kept 0 bases outside the gene matches. This CDR3 is CASSLGTGGEAFF. The CDR3 DNA sequence: TGTGCCAGCAGCTTAGGGACAGGGGGCGAAGCTTTCTTT. The entire variable domain, with the rest obtained from reference TRBV7-2 and TRBJ1-1, is as follows: GAGVSQSPSNKVTEKGKDVELRCDPISGHTALYWYRQSLGQGLEFLIYFQGNSAPDKSGLPSDRFSAERTGGSVSTLTIQRTQQEDSAVYLCASSLGTGGEAFFGQGTRLTVV.